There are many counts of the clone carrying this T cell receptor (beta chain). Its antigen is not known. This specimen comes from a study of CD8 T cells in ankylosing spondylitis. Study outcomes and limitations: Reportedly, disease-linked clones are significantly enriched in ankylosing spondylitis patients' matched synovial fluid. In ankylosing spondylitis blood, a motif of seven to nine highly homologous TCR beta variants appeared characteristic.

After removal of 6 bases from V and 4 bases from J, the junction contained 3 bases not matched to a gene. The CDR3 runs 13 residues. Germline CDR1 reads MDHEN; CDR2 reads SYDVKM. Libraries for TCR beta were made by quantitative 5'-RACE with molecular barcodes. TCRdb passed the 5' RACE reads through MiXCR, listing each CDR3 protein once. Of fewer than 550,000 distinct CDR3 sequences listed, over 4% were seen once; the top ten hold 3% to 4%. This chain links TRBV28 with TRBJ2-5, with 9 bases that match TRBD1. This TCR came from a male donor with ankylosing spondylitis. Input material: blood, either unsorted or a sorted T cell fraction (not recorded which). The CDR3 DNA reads TGTGCCAGCAGGGGGGGACAGGGAGAGACCCAGTACTTC. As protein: CASRGGQGETQYF.